This record covers a single T cell receptor (beta chain). The record originates from a study of blood T cell repertoires in COVID-19. Sequencing used immunoSEQ multiplex PCR; TCRdb keeps in-frame clones, though not all of them. Here the sample spans about 200,000 clones, about 87% being singletons. The clonotype comes from a man aged 55 to 70 with acute or convalescent COVID-19. Sequenced input: peripheral blood.

The DNA of the CDR3 is TGTGCCAGCAGCTTAGTTGGGACTAGCGGGACCAATGAGCAGTTCTTC. The encoded protein is CASSLVGTSGTNEQFF. V is TRBV7-9 and J is TRBJ2-1, with 13 bases aligning to TRBD2. The CDR3 contains 16 residues. Looked up from germline, CDR1 is SEHNR and CDR2 is FQNEAQ (reference sequence). V was pared by 1 base and J by 6 bases, with 3 bases of the junction left unmatched. Filled out from reference TRBV7-9 and TRBJ2-1, the complete variable domain reads DTGVSQNPRHKITKRGQNVTFRCDPISEHNRLYWYRQTLGQGPEFLTYFQNEAQLEKSRLLSDRFSAERPKGSFSTLEIQRTEQGDSAMYLCASSLVGTSGTNEQFFGPGTRLTVL.